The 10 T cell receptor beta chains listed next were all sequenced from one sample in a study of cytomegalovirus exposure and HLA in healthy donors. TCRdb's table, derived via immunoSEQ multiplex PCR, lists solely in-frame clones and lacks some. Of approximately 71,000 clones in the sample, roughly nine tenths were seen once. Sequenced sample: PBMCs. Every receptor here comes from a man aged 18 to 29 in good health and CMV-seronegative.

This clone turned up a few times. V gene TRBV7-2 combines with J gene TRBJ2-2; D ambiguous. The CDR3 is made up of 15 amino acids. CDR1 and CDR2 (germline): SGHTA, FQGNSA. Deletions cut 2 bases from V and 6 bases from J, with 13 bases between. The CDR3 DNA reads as TGTGCCAGCAGCTTAAAGTTCGCAGGTTCCGGGGAGCTGTTTTTT. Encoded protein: CASSLKFAGSGELFF.

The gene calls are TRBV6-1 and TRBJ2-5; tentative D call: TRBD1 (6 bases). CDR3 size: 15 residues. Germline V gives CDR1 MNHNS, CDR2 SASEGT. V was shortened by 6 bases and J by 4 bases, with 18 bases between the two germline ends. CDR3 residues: CASRGEGTQLETQYF. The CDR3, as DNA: TGTGCCAGCAGAGGAGAAGGGACACAACTAGAGACCCAGTACTTC.

The CDR3 DNA is TGTGCCAGCGGGGCGATGGCTGGGGCCAACGTCCTGACTTTC. Protein product: CASGAMAGANVLTF. The V and J genes are TRBV2 and TRBJ2-6, with D maybe TRBD1 (5 bases). The germline gives CDR1 SNHLY, CDR2 FYNNEI. CDR3 length equals 14 residues. The V end was cut by 8 bases, the J end by 2 bases, with 10 bases between.

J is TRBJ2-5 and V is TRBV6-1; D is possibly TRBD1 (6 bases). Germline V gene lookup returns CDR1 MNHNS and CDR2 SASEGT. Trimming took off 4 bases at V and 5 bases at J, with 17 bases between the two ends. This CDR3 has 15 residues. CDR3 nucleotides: TGTGCCAGCAGTGCCTCCAGGGGCGCTAGGGAGACCCAGTACTTC. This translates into CASSASRGARETQYF.

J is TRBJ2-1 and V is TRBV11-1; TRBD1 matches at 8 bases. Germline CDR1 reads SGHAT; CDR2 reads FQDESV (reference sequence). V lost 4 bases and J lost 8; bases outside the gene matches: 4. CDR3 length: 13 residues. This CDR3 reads CASSSSGGHEQFF. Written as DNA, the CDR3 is TGTGCCAGCAGCTCGTCAGGGGGCCATGAGCAGTTCTTC.

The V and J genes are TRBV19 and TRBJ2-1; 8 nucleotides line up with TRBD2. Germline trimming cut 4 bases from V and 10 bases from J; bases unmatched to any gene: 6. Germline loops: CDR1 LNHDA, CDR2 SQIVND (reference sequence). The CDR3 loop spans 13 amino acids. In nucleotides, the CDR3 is TGTGCCAGTAGTACCGCGGGAGGAAGGGAGCAGTTCTTC. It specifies CASSTAGGREQFF.

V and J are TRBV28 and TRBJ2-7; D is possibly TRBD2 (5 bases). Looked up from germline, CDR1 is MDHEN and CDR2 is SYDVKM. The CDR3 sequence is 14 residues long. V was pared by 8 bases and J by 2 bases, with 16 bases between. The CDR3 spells CASLSGGLPYEQYF. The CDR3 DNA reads TGTGCCAGCCTTTCCGGCGGACTGCCCTACGAGCAGTACTTC. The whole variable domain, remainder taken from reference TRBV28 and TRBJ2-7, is DVKVTQSSRYLVKRTGEKVFLECVQDMDHENMFWYRQDPGLGLRLIYFSYDVKMKEKGDIPEGYSVSREKKERFSLILESASTNQTSMYLCASLSGGLPYEQYFGPGTRLTVT.

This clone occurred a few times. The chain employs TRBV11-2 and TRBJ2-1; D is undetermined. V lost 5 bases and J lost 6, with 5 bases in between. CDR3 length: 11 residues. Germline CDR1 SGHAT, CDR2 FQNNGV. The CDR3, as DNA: TGTGCCAGCAGCCGCGTCAATGAGCAGTTCTTC. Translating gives CASSRVNEQFF.

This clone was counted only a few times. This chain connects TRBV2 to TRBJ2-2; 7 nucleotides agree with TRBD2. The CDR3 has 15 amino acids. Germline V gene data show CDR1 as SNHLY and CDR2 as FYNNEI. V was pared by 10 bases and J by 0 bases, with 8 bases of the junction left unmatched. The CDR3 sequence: CATRSAGANTGELFF. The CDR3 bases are TGTGCCACCCGTTCGGCGGGAGCGAACACCGGGGAGCTGTTTTTT.

The CDR3 DNA is TGTGCCAGCAGTTACTCGACGGGAGAGGTTACCGGGGAGCTGTTTTTT. Its protein product is CASSYSTGEVTGELFF. V gene TRBV6-5 combines with J gene TRBJ2-2, with a weak D call TRBD2 (6 bases). This CDR3 has 16 amino acids. Germline V gene lookup returns CDR1 MNHEY and CDR2 SVGAGI. V was trimmed by 0 bases and J by 5 bases, leaving 13 bases between them.